The entry below gives a single T cell receptor beta chain sequence along with its context. What this receptor recognizes is not known. Base qualities were left out, and no much larger clone turns up one base away. Libraries were prepared through the immunoSEQ multiplex PCR assay. DNA from the cultured, isolated CD4+ T cells was subjected to TCR beta CDR3 sequencing. The original pipeline was this. Non-productive TCR sequences were removed, reads were trimmed to the CDR3 region, and CDR3s of at least 7 amino acids were retained. The MANAFEST web app was used to identify antigen-specific clonotypes by comparing expansion in peptide wells with expansion in reference cultures. For clones to be considered positive, expansion at FDR<0.05 versus reference and all other wells, an odds ratio above 5, and a frequency above 0.1% in two replicate wells were required. Cross-reactive clonotypes were defined as significantly expanded in SARS-CoV-2 spike wells and in at least one common cold coronavirus spike condition. CDR3 similarity was assessed by Levenshtein distance using the stringdist R package, and unrooted trees were constructed with ape in R 3.6.1. The immuneACCESS repertoire file appears here via TCRdb, limited to in-frame rearrangements. These files lack a portion of the clones; in checked studies, under half of the deficit traces to unresolved V genes, and the cause of the others is not known. The DNA was the basis for D and trimming; V, J and clone size are from that table. The sample table contains 35,000 to 55,000 clones; only one count was recorded for around 77% of them. The top ten constitute 10% to 13% of the sample.

The ViraFEST assay stimulated PBMC with viral peptide pools and then used TCR sequencing to identify antigen-specific CD4+ T cell clonotypes by expansion. After around eleven days of culture, CD4+ T cells were isolated with the EasySep CD4+ T cell isolation kit. Healthy vaccine recipients had no prior SARS-CoV-2 infection, confirmed by negative nucleocapsid antibodies before and after vaccination. Under 2.5 million PBMC per well were cultured with approximately 10 ug/ml peptides in IMDM containing approximately 4.7% human AB serum, approximately 10 IU/ml IL-2 and gentamicin. Half of the culture medium was replaced with fresh IL-2-containing medium on days 3 and 7. Each peptide stimulation condition was cultured in triplicate wells unless otherwise noted. PBMC were separated from whole blood using Ficoll-Paque Plus gradient centrifugation and were then either cryopreserved at -140C or used fresh. The overlapping peptide pools covered the spike proteins of SARS-CoV-2 and of the common cold coronaviruses HCoV-NL63, HCoV-OC43 and HCoV-229E. The QIAamp micro DNA kit was used to extract genomic DNA from the cultured CD4+ T cells.

The data originate from a study of vaccination effects on CD4 cells after COVID-19 (dated by TCRdb to about 2022). With respect to the entire study: Each participant received two doses of an mRNA SARS-CoV-2 vaccine, either BNT162b2 or mRNA-1273. SARS-CoV-2 spike-specific CD4+ TCR repertoires were compared before and after mRNA vaccination in COVID-19 convalescent patients and in infection-naive vaccine recipients. The full study included 9 to 10 COVID-19 convalescent patients and a few SARS-CoV-2-naive healthy vaccine recipients. Cultures from other donors in the study were sequenced with the Oncomine TCR Beta short-read assay on an Illumina iSeq 100.

V sheds 0 bases and J sheds 2 bases, leaving 14 bases between their ends. Including the terminal cysteine and phenylalanine, the CDR3 comprises 16 residues. The CDR3 DNA has 48 bases and is translated from base 1. The germline V gene gives CDR1 as SGHRS and CDR2 as YFSETQ. What the research found in general, with its limitations: Among healthy vaccine recipients, nearly all vaccine-induced clones were SARS-CoV-2 mono-reactive, and just 1 of 255 was cross-reactive with common cold coronaviruses. Clones induced by infection and clones induced by vaccination both contracted markedly at late timepoints after vaccination, which fits with T cell responses waning over time. The study was limited by a small number of convalescent patients, and early post-infection timepoints were lacking.

The clonotype originates from a human donor who received a COVID-19 vaccine. The chain was built from TRBV5-1 and TRBJ1-1, with the D gene not confidently named. The material sequenced was CD4+ T cells from PBMCs cultured with SARS-CoV-2 spike peptides, taken before COVID-19 vaccination. The cell subset or site label, read with the paper, signifies: SARS-CoV-2 spike overlapping peptide pool stimulation. CDR3 loop: CASSLGSSIRNTEAFF. The DNA is TGCGCCAGCAGCTTGGGATCATCAATTCGAAACACTGAAGCTTTCTTT.